Below are 9 T cell receptor beta chains sequenced from a single sample in a study of blood T cells in healthy people across ages. It was with a sample-barcoded 5' primer and a J-beta primer mix that a second PCR of about 6 to 12 cycles was run. Using its own MiXCR run on the 5' RACE reads, TCRdb lists one record per CDR3 protein. The data contain 1.5 million to 2 million distinct CDR3 sequences, roughly 32% of them singletons. Sequenced sample: blood. The receptor set was obtained from a woman between 25 and 40 years old in good health.

This clonotype showed up many times. The genes are TRBV15 and TRBJ2-7, with no clear D. The CDR3 is 13 residues long. Germline assignment: CDR1 LNHNV and CDR2 YYDKDF (reference sequence). Trimming cost V 0 bases and J 3 bases, with 6 bases left between them. The CDR3 sequence: CATSRDRGYEQYF. The DNA of the CDR3 is TGTGCCACCAGCAGAGATCGAGGCTACGAGCAGTACTTC. The whole variable domain, remainder taken from reference TRBV15 and TRBJ2-7, is DAMVIQNPRYQVTQFGKPVTLSCSQTLNHNVMYWYQQKSSQAPKLLFHYYDKDFNNEADTPDNFQSRRPNTSFCFLDIRSPGLGDTAMYLCATSRDRGYEQYFGPGTRLTVT.

The chain joins TRBV7-2 to TRBJ1-5; no firm D call. The CDR3 sequence is 14 residues long. CDR1 and CDR2 from the germline V gene are SGHTA and FQGNSA. Trimming stripped 1 base from V and 5 bases from J, with 9 bases between. CDR3 residues: CASSLGQVYQPQHF. The CDR3 DNA reads TGTGCCAGCAGCTTAGGGCAGGTATATCAGCCCCAGCATTTT.

This clonotype came up a few times. The chain has TRBV12-3 or TRBV12-4 and TRBJ2-7; D assignment may be TRBD1 or TRBD2 (5 bases each). This CDR3 has 15 amino acids. The germline V and J ends were trimmed by 4 bases and 4 bases, with 17 bases remaining between them. Written as DNA, the CDR3 is TGTGCCAGCAGTTATGGGCCCTCGGGACCTTACGAGCAGTACTTC. Its protein is CASSYGPSGPYEQYF.

This chain joins TRBV11-2 and TRBJ2-7, with D unresolved. The J call may be faulty, since TRBJ2-5 better matches the DNA end. This CDR3 spans 14 amino acids. Germline assignment: CDR1 SGHAT and CDR2 FQNNGV. The DNA for the CDR3 is TGTGCCAGCAGCTTTTTCCGGTCCGGGGAGACCCAGTACTTC. This codes for CASSFFRSGETQYF.

The rearrangement links TRBV6-1 to TRBJ2-5, with a possible D match to TRBD1 (5 bases). The CDR3 consists of 14 residues. V lost 3 bases to trimming and J lost 3 bases, with 11 bases between them. The germline gives CDR1 MNHNS, CDR2 SASEGT. The CDR3 here is CASSDPRTKETQYF. The CDR3 DNA follows: TGTGCCAGCAGTGACCCACGGACAAAAGAGACCCAGTACTTC.

Turning to this clonotype: A much bigger clone sits one base away, suggesting this may be a read error. The gene calls are TRBV24-1 and TRBJ2-1, with 12 bases aligning to TRBD2. J lost 1 base, V lost 4 bases, and 1 base had no gene match. The CDR3 is 16 residues long. Germline assignment: CDR1 KGHDR and CDR2 SFDVKD. The DNA of the CDR3 is TGTGCCACCAGTGACGGGACTAGCGGGTCCTACAATGAGCAGTTCTTC. It translates to CATSDGTSGSYNEQFF.

The genes are TRBV6-5 and TRBJ2-2; TRBD2 aligns across 9 bases. The germline V gene has CDR1 MNHEY and CDR2 SVGAGI. Trimming took 2 bases from V and 0 from J; bases not matched to a gene: 4. The CDR3 is made up of 17 amino acids. This CDR3 reads CASSYHEREANTGELFF. The CDR3, as DNA: TGTGCCAGCAGTTACCACGAGCGGGAGGCGAACACCGGGGAGCTGTTTTTT.

The chain combines TRBV2 with TRBJ2-7; 7 nucleotides line up with TRBD2. The J call is uncertain, as TRBJ2-5 better fits the DNA end. Germline V lookup: CDR1 SNHLY, CDR2 FYNNEI. The CDR3 extends over 12 amino acids. CDR3 region: CASGGDQETQYF. For the CDR3, the DNA is TGTGCCAGCGGGGGGGACCAAGAGACCCAGTACTTC.

The J gene is TRBJ1-4, the V gene TRBV3-1; no clear D gene. Germline lookup yields CDR1 LGHDT and CDR2 YNNKEL (reference sequence). This CDR3 is built from 15 residues. The V end was cut by 5 bases, the J end by 0 bases, with 10 bases between. This CDR3 is CASSVAGPTNEKLFF. The CDR3, as DNA: TGTGCCAGCAGCGTCGCGGGTCCAACTAATGAAAAACTGTTTTTT. The full variable domain, rest sourced from reference TRBV3-1 and TRBJ1-4, is DTAVSQTPKYLVTQMGNDKSIKCEQNLGHDTMYWYKQDSKKFLKIMFSYNNKELIINETVPNRFSPKSPDKAHLNLHINSLELGDSAVYFCASSVAGPTNEKLFFGSGTQLSVL.